Below, one T cell receptor (beta chain) is given with its context. The CDR3 length is 11 residues. Trimming removed 10 bases at V and 6 bases at J, with 12 bases between. Per germline, CDR1 MNHEY and CDR2 SMNVEV (reference sequence). The data belong to a study of blood T cell repertoires in COVID-19. Study-wide background: The origin of the acute and convalescent COVID-19 samples was the United States, Italy and Spain. T cells, B-cell-depleted T cells, or PBMCs supplied cDNA or gDNA.

Original processing notes: The assay estimated nucleated cells by amplifying reference gene primers. Data came from immunoSEQ multiplex PCR; TCRdb stores just in-frame clones and leaves some out. Clone size and the V and J calls come from that table; the DNA yielded D and trimming. The sample lists approximately 400,000 clones; around 84% were seen once. Sequencing used peripheral blood. V and J are TRBV27 and TRBJ1-1; TRBD1 might be the D (5 bases). This TCR came from a human donor with acute or convalescent COVID-19. The donor label of this sample is uncertain. The CDR3 region is CATQGSAEAFF. The DNA of the CDR3 is TGTGCCACCCAGGGCAGCGCTGAAGCTTTCTTT.